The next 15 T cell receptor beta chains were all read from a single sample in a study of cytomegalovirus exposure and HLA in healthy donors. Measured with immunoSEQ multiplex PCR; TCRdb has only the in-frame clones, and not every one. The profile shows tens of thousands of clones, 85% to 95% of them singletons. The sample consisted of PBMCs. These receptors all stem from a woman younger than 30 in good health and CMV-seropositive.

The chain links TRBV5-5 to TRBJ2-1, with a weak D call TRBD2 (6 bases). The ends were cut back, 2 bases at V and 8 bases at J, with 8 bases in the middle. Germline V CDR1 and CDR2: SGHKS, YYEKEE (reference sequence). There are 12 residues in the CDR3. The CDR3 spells CASSLAGHEQFF. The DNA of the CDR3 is TGTGCCAGCAGCTTAGCGGGTCATGAGCAGTTCTTC.

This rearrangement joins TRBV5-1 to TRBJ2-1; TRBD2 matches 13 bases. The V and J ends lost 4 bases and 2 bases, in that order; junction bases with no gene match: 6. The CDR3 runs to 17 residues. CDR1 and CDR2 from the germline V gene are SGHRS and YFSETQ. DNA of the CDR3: TGCGCCAGCAGCGGACCAACTAGCGGGAGGGCCTACAATGAGCAGTTCTTC. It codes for CASSGPTSGRAYNEQFF.

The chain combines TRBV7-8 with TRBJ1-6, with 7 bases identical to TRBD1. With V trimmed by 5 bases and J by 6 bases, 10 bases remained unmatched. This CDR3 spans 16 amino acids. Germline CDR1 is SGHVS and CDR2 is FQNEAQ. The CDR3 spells CASSIKDRFGNSPLHF. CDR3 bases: TGTGCCAGCAGCATAAAGGACAGGTTCGGTAATTCACCCCTCCACTTT. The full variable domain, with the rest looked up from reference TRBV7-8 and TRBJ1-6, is GAGVSQSPRYKVAKRGQDVALRCDPISGHVSLFWYQQALGQGPEFLTYFQNEAQLDKSGLPSDRFFAERPEGSVSTLKIQRTQQEDSAVYLCASSIKDRFGNSPLHFGNGTRLTVT.

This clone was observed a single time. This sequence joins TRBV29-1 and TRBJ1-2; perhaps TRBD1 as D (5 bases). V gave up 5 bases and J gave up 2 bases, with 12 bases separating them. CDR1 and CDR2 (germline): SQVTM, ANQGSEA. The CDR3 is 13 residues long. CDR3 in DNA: TGCAGCGTTATAGGGCAGGGCAACTATGGCTACACCTTC. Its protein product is CSVIGQGNYGYTF.

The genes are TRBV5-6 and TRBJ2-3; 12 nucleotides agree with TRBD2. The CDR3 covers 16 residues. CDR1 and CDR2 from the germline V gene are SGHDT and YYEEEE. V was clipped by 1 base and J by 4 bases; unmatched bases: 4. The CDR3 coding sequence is TGTGCCAGCAGCTTGTACACTAGCGGGGGGTCAGATACGCAGTATTTT. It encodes CASSLYTSGGSDTQYF.

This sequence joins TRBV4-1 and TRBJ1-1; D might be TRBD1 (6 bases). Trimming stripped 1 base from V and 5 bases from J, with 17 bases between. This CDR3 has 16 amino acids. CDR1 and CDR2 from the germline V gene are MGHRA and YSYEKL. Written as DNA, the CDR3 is TGCGCCAGCAGCCAAGGCCTTGAGCTGAGGGGGACTGAAGCTTTCTTT. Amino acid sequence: CASSQGLELRGTEAFF.

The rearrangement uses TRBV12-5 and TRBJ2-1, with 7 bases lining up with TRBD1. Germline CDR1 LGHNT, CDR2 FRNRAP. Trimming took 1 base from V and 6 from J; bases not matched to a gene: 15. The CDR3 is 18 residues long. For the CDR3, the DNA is TGTGCTAGTGGTTTGGATACAGGGGCGTGGATGAGGGGCAATGAGCAGTTCTTC. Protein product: CASGLDTGAWMRGNEQFF.

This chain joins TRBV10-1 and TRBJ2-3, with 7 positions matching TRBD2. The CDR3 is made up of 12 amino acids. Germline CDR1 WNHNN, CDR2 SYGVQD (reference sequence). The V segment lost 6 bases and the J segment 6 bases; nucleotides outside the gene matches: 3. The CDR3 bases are TGCGCCAGCAGCCCCGGGAGGGATACGCAGTATTTT. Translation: CASSPGRDTQYF.

The CDR3 region is CSVEPDRGWNEQFF. The CDR3 coding sequence is TGCAGCGTTGAACCGGACAGGGGGTGGAATGAGCAGTTCTTC. This chain connects TRBV29-1 to TRBJ2-1; 10 bases map to TRBD1. CDR3 length: 14 amino acids. Germline loops: CDR1 SQVTM, CDR2 ANQGSEA. The ends lost 2 bases at V and 7 bases at J; junction bases unmatched: 5.

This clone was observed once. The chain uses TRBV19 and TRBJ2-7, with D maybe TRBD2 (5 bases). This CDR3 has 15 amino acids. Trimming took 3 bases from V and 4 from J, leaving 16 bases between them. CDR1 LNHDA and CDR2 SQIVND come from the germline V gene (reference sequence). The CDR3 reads CASSIGGRVRYEQYF. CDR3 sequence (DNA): TGTGCCAGTAGTATCGGAGGCCGGGTTCGGTACGAGCAGTACTTC.

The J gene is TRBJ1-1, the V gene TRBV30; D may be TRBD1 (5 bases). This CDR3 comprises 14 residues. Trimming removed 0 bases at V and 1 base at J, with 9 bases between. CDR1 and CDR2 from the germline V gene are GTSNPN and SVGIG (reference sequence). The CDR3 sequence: CAWSVGAANTEAFF. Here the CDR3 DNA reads TGTGCCTGGAGTGTTGGGGCAGCGAACACTGAAGCTTTCTTT.

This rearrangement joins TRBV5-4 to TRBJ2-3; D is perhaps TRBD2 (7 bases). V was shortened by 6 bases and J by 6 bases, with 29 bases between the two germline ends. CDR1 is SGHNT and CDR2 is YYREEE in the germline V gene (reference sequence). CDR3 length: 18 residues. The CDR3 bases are TGTGCCAGCACCTACGGGGGGCAGGGGAAGTTCGTTATGGATACGCAGTATTTT. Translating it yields CASTYGGQGKFVMDTQYF.

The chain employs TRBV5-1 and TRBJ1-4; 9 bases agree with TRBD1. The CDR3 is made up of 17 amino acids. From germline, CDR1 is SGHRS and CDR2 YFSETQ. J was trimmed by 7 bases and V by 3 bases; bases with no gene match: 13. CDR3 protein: CASSSRGTGRDGEKLFF. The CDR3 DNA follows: TGCGCCAGCAGCTCGCGGGGGACAGGGAGGGATGGTGAAAAACTGTTTTTT. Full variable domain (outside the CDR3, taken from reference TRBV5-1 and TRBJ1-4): KAGVTQTPRYLIKTRGQQVTLSCSPISGHRSVSWYQQTPGQGLQFLFEYFSETQRNKGNFPGRFSGRQFSNSRSEMNVSTLELGDSALYLCASSSRGTGRDGEKLFFGSGTQLSVL.

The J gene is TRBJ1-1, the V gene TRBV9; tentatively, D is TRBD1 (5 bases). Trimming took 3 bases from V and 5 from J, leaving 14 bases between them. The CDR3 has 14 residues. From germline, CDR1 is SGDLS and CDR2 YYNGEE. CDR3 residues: CASSARPGGTEAFF. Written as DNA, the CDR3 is TGTGCCAGCAGCGCCCGGCCCGGGGGAACTGAAGCTTTCTTT.

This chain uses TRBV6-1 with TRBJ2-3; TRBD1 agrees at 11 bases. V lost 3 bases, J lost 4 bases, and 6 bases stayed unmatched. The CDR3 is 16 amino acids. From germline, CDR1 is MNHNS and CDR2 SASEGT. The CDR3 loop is CASSDGPGQGADTQYF. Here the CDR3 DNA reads TGTGCCAGCAGTGATGGGCCGGGACAGGGGGCAGATACGCAGTATTTT.